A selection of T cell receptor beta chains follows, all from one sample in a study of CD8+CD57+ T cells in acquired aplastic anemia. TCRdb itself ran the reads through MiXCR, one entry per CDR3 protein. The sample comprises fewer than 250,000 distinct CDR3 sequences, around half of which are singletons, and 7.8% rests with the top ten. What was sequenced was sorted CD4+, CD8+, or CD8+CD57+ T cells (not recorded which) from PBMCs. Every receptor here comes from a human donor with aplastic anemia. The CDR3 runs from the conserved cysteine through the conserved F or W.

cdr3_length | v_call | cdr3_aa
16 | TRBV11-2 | CASSARLLQLDYEQYF
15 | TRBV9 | CASSVNGLATETQYF
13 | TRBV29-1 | CSLEGTGGTEAFF
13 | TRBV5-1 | CASSLPANYGYTF
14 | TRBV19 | CASSIAGQYSPLHF
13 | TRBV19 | CASSMTGGNEQYF
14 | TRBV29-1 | CSVVGREIADTQYF
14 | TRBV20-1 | CSAIRGGSTGELFF
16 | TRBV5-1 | CASSPYEGQGANEQFF
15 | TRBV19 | CASTTLRQGPSGYTF
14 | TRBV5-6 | CASSSPRDDYEQYF
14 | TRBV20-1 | CSAVRGNSYNEQFF
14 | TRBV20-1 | CSASRGPDNYEQYF
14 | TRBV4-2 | CASSQEIINYGYTF
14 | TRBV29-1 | CSVPFRSGVDEQYF
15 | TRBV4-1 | CASSESLTGAYEQYF
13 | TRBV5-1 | CASSHGNNEKLFF
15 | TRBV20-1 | CSAREMGQLLGGYTF
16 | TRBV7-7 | CASSLGGPATNEKLFF
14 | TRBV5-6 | CASSFGHSNTEAFF
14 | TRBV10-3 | CAISWTSGYNEQFF
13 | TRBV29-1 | CSAYRGGGETQYF
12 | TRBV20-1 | CSVPGSGYEQYF
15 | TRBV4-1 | CASSQTRDGPYEQYF
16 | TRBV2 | CASSRTDGGPGNTMYF
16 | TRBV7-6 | CASGYPGLHTGNEQFF
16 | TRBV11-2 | CASSYSTSGTRRTQYF
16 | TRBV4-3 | CASSQDFGQSSYEQYF
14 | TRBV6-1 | CASSPRQNRYGYTF
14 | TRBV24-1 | CATSDSPQGLTQYF
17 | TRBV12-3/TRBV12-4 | CANSFLELASYTGELFF
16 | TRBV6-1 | CASSDFSLSGANVLTF
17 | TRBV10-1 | CHQQRSPSGRASYEQYF
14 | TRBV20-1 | CSARGTGTTYEQYF
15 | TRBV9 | CASSVGLAGGYEQYF
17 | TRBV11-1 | CASSTRDRGEKTGELFF
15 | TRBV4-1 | CASSQETPGRGEQYF
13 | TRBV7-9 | CASSLAPGLEQYF
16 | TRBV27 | CASSLTGTSGEETQYF
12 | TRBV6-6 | CASGDGGETQYF
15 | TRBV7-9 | CASSFSVGSYNEQFF
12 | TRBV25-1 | CASSGFKTEAFF
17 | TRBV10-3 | CAISENGLAGTQETRYF
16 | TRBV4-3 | CASSQDLKGSTDTQYF
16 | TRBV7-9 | CASSGTWTGVYNEQFF
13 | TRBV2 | CASKRGGTNEQFF
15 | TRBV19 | CASSFGTGNNSPLHF
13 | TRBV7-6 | CASSLGATDTQYF
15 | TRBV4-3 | CATAYLAGGYNEQFF
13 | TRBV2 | CASSRDRAKEQYF
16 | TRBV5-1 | CASSLQGSSSYNEQFF
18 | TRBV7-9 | CASSLDTRLAGFQETQYF
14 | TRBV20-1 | CSARGSVGKDEQYF
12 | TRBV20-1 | CSATTGVTEALF
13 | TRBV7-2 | CASSFDYNSPLHF
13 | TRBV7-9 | CASSPTSGSEQYF
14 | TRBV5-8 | CASSFPNRLYEQYF
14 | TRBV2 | CASRATSGGYEQYF
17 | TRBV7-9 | CASSQEGLAGLRDTQYF
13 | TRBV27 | CASSLDRGNEQFF